Listed here are 18 T cell receptor beta chains from one sample, sequenced in a study of T cell repertoires in cytomegalovirus infection (dated by TCRdb to the late 2010s). These receptors have no known antigen. Per the publication, the treatment or condition label means: in vitro stimulation with specific CMV peptide epitopes to enrich CMV-specific T cells. TCRdb lists the instrument as Illumina HiSeq 1500. In TCRdb, the public reads were trimmed at Q25 with fastp and aligned with MiXCR, with productive beta chains retained. Each record represents a unique CDR3 protein, reported with the most common genes and DNA among its rows. The table for this sample lists fewer than 850,000 distinct CDR3 sequences; 25% to 35% of them were counted only once. Of the sample, under 15% is held by the ten largest clones. The source was cultured CD8+ T cells from PBMCs, collected from culture after CMV antigen stimulation. The receptors derive from a human donor in good health (CMV status not recorded). Some clones in this sample may be carry-over from other donors' samples.

The rearrangement joins TRBV27 to TRBJ1-2; D not certain. The CDR3 loop spans 13 amino acids. V was pared by 3 bases and J by 6 bases, with 11 bases between. The V gene's germline CDR1 is MNHEY and CDR2 SMNVEV (reference sequence). The CDR3 here is CASSLSARHGYTF. The CDR3 DNA reads as TGTGCCAGCAGTTTGAGTGCCCGGCATGGCTACACCTTC.

This clonotype appeared a few times. This sequence joins TRBV29-1 and TRBJ1-1; possibly TRBD1 for D (5 bases). Germline V lookup: CDR1 SQVTM, CDR2 ANQGSEA. V lost 4 bases and J 8 bases, leaving 8 bases between the germline ends. CDR3 length: 10 amino acids. The CDR3 spells CSVAGIEAFF. CDR3 nucleotide sequence: TGCAGCGTTGCAGGGATAGAAGCTTTCTTT. Using reference TRBV29-1 and TRBJ1-1 for the parts outside the CDR3, the full variable domain is SAVISQKPSRDICQRGTSLTIQCQVDSQVTMMFWYRQQPGQSLTLIATANQGSEATYESGFVIDKFPISRPNLTFSTLTVSNMSPEDSSIYLCSVAGIEAFFGQGTRLTVV.

CDR3: CASSEFSGGETQYF. CDR3 nucleotide sequence: TGTGCCAGCAGTGAGTTTAGCGGGGGGGAGACCCAGTACTTC. V gene TRBV6-1 combines with J gene TRBJ2-5, with TRBD2 matching over 10 bases. The CDR3 is 14 amino acids. Germline V gene data show CDR1 as MNHNS and CDR2 as SASEGT. V lost 3 bases and J lost 5; bases outside the gene matches: 3.

V and J are TRBV27 and TRBJ2-1; 9 positions match TRBD2. In germline, CDR1 is MNHEY, CDR2 SMNVEV (reference sequence). Germline trimming cut 3 bases from V and 2 bases from J; bases unmatched to any gene: 5. The CDR3 length is 16 residues. CDR3 residues: CASSFSSGGPYNEQFF. The CDR3 coding sequence is TGTGCCAGCAGTTTCTCCAGCGGGGGGCCCTACAATGAGCAGTTCTTC.

This clonotype turned up a few times. The chain uses TRBV3-1 and TRBJ2-5, with TRBD2 matching 8 bases. The CDR3 has 18 residues. Looked up from germline, CDR1 is LGHDT and CDR2 is YNNKEL (reference sequence). After removal of 4 bases from V and 1 base from J, the junction contained 14 bases not matched to a gene. The CDR3 here is CASSLRSWHSGTQETQYF. The CDR3 DNA reads as TGTGCCAGCAGCCTCCGATCGTGGCATAGCGGGACCCAAGAGACCCAGTACTTC.

The chain employs TRBV20-1 and TRBJ1-2; D not resolved. The ends were cut back, 1 base at V and 1 base at J, with 10 bases in the middle. The CDR3 sequence is 14 residues long. The germline gives CDR1 DFQATT, CDR2 SNEGSKA (reference sequence). CDR3 residues: CSARGLGINYGYTF. The CDR3 nucleotides are TGCAGTGCTAGAGGACTTGGGATTAACTATGGCTACACCTTC.

This clonotype has more than one count but fewer than ten. The CDR3 here is CASSPSHLGDIQYF. In DNA, the CDR3 is TGTGCCAGCAGCCCGAGTCACTTGGGGGACATTCAGTACTTC. The rearrangement uses TRBV7-6 and TRBJ2-4; D assignment may be TRBD1 or TRBD2 (5 bases each). The V and J ends lost 5 bases and 8 bases respectively, with 16 bases between them. This CDR3 region has 14 residues. Germline assignment: CDR1 SGHVS and CDR2 FNYEAQ.

At least ten counts were recorded for this clonotype. The chain combines TRBV7-9 with TRBJ2-7; 8 bases match TRBD1. Germline CDR1 and CDR2: SEHNR and FQNEAQ (reference sequence). The J segment lost 2 bases and the V segment lost 6 bases, leaving 6 bases of the junction unmatched. There are 14 residues in the CDR3. CDR3 in amino acids: CASRPTGDAYEQYV. The CDR3 DNA reads TGTGCCAGCAGGCCGACAGGGGATGCCTACGAGCAGTACGTC.

This clonotype showed up just a few times. V gene TRBV4-2 combines with J gene TRBJ2-2, with 10 bases fitting TRBD2. This CDR3 comprises 16 residues. Unmatched junction bases numbered 5, after V lost 0 bases and J lost 7 bases. The germline CDR1 and CDR2 sequences are LGHNA and YNFKEQ. The CDR3 region is CASSQDLLAGDGELFF. CDR3 bases: TGTGCCAGCAGCCAAGATCTTCTAGCGGGGGACGGGGAGCTGTTTTTT.

This clonotype appeared a few times. J is TRBJ1-6 and V is TRBV4-3, with D hard to call. V was clipped by 0 bases and J by 0 bases, with 9 bases between them. CDR3 length: 17 amino acids. Germline V lookup: CDR1 LGHNA, CDR2 YSLEER. In nucleotides, the CDR3 is TGCGCCAGCAGCCAAGATCTTACGGGCTCCTATAATTCACCCCTCCACTTT. It codes for CASSQDLTGSYNSPLHF.

This clonotype has more than one count but fewer than ten. V and J are TRBV7-8 and TRBJ1-4, with 8 nucleotides matching TRBD1. The junction had 13 bases not matched to a gene; V was cut back by 4 bases and J by 0 bases. Germline CDR1 is SGHVS and CDR2 is FQNEAQ. The CDR3 totals 19 residues. For the CDR3, the DNA is TGTGCCAGCAGCTCAAAAAACGACAGGGGAAATGCAACTAATGAAAAACTGTTTTTT. This encodes CASSSKNDRGNATNEKLFF.

V usage is TRBV5-4 and J usage is TRBJ1-1; weak D call: TRBD1 (5 bases). The CDR3 loop spans 15 amino acids. Trimming removed 4 bases from V and 3 bases from J, with 16 bases in between. The germline V gene has CDR1 SGHNT and CDR2 YYREEE (reference sequence). The CDR3 here is CASSLRGSWDTEAFF. DNA of the CDR3: TGTGCCAGCAGCCTGAGGGGAAGCTGGGACACTGAAGCTTTCTTT.

This clonotype was counted many times. The chain links TRBV12-3 or TRBV12-4 to TRBJ1-1; TRBD1 is a possible D gene (6 bases). The CDR3 is 10 residues long. Trimming removed 11 bases at V and 5 bases at J, with 9 bases between. The CDR3 nucleotides are TGTGCCGCGGGGGCTACTGAAGCTTTCTTT. Translated, it gives CAAGATEAFF.

The CDR3 loop is CASSQGRNYGYTF. CDR3 nucleotides: TGTGCCAGCAGCCAGGGTAGGAACTATGGCTACACCTTC. The chain carries TRBV14 and TRBJ1-2; D unclear. V was trimmed by 3 bases and J by 2 bases, leaving 7 bases between them. This CDR3 comprises 13 residues. The germline V gene has CDR1 SGHDN and CDR2 FVKESK.

A few counts support this clonotype. The chain joins TRBV13 to TRBJ2-7, with TRBD2 identical over 10 bases. V dropped 5 bases and J dropped 3; count of bases not matched to a gene: 10. There are 16 residues in the CDR3. The germline gives CDR1 PRHDT, CDR2 FYEKMQ (reference sequence). This CDR3 is CASSGSGSGGRYEQYF. The DNA for the CDR3 is TGTGCCAGCAGCGGGAGTGGTAGCGGGGGGCGCTACGAGCAGTACTTC.

Ten or more counts support this clonotype. This chain connects TRBV7-8 to TRBJ1-2; D gene unclear. The CDR3 loop spans 17 amino acids. Germline V gene sequence: CDR1 SGHVS, CDR2 FQNEAQ. The germline V and J ends were trimmed by 2 bases and 2 bases, with 18 bases remaining between them. CDR3 loop: CASSLSRIYDGNYGYTF. The DNA for the CDR3 is TGTGCCAGCAGCTTAAGTCGCATCTATGATGGGAACTATGGCTACACCTTC. Variable domain in full (rest from reference TRBV7-8 and TRBJ1-2): GAGVSQSPRYKVAKRGQDVALRCDPISGHVSLFWYQQALGQGPEFLTYFQNEAQLDKSGLPSDRFFAERPEGSVSTLKIQRTQQEDSAVYLCASSLSRIYDGNYGYTFGSGTRLTVV.

The chain links TRBV6-6 to TRBJ1-2; 7 bases are a match to TRBD1. CDR1 and CDR2 (germline): MNHNY, SVGAGI (reference sequence). Unmatched junction bases numbered 11, after V lost 2 bases and J lost 8 bases. The CDR3 sequence is 15 residues long. This CDR3 reads CASSYVLQGGDGYTF. CDR3 DNA sequence: TGTGCCAGCAGTTACGTACTTCAGGGGGGAGACGGCTACACCTTC.

This clonotype came up many times. This sequence joins TRBV5-4 and TRBJ2-7; D is undetermined. Trimming cost V 7 bases and J 0 bases, with 14 bases left between them. Germline CDR1 reads SGHNT; CDR2 reads YYREEE (reference sequence). The CDR3 spans 14 residues. Here the CDR3 DNA reads TGTGCCAGCTCGAACGAGTTTCGCTCCTACGAGCAGTACTTC. Translating it yields CASSNEFRSYEQYF.